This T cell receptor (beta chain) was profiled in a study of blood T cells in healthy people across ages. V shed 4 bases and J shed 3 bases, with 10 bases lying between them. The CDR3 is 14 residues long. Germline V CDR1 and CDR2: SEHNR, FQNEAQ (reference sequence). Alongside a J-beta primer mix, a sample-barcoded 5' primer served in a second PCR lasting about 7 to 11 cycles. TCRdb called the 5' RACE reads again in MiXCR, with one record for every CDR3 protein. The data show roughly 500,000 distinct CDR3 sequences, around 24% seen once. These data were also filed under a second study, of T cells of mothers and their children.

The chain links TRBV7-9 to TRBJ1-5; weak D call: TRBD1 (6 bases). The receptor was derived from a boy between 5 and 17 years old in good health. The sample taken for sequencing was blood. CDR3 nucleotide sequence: TGTGCCAGCAGCTCGTGGGACAACAATCAGCCCCAGCATTTT. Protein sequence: CASSSWDNNQPQHF.